This record looks at one T cell receptor beta chain sequence and its context. Its antigen is as yet unknown. TCRdb independently ran MiXCR on the 5' RACE reads; one entry per CDR3 protein. This sample yields roughly 600,000 distinct CDR3 sequences, of which more than 15% are seen a single time; around 12% belongs to the top ten. This sample is drawn from a study of T-cell memory formation after mild COVID-19. The overall study: In these data, TCR clusters were largely donor specific. Overall study findings and caveats: Cross-reactive memory appears to have joined, as suggested by some responding clones showing up in pre-infection memory. CD4+ contracting clones were found mainly in CM and EM, and CD8+ ones in EMRA.

The germline gives CDR1 SGDLS, CDR2 YYNGEE. The CDR3 consists of 15 residues. With 3 bases removed from V and 7 bases from J, the gap between germline ends came to 17 bases. The sequence came from an adult woman who had mild COVID-19 (a few samples of this study predate the infection). Cell type and time point are not known. The rearrangement uses TRBV9 and TRBJ2-1; D tentatively fits TRBD1 or TRBD2 (5 bases each). Specimen: PBMCs or a T cell subset sorted from them (not recorded which). The chain's CDR3 is CASSAYGPGPNEQFF. The CDR3 nucleotides read TGTGCCAGCAGCGCCTACGGACCGGGGCCTAATGAGCAGTTCTTC.